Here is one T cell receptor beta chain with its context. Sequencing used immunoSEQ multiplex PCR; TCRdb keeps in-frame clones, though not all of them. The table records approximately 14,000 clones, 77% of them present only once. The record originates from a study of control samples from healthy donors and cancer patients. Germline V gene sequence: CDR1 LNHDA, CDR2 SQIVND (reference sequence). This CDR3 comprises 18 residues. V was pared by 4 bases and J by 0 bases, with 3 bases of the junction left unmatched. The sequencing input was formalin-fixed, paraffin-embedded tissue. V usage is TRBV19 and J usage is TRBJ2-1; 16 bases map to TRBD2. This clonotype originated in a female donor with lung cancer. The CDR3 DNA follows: TGTGCCAGTAGTAGGGGACTAGCGGGGGGGCGCTCCTACAATGAGCAGTTCTTC. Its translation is CASSRGLAGGRSYNEQFF.